A single sample is the source of the 16 T cell receptor beta chains below, sequenced in a study of T cells in Graves' hyperthyroidism and ophthalmopathy. Using RNA transcripts as the source, TCR beta CDR3 regions were amplified. Initially, a first-round RT-PCR of the TCR CDR3 employed the HTBI primer set. TCRdb re-called the multiplex PCR reads with MiXCR, one entry per CDR3 protein. The data show about 400,000 distinct CDR3 sequences, around 15% seen once. Source material: blood. These receptor sequences come from a woman aged 25 to 45 with Graves' ophthalmopathy.

Ten or more counts support this clonotype. In DNA, the CDR3 is TGCAGCGTTGATTTGGGGGGGAACACTGAAGCTTTCTTT. Translated: CSVDLGGNTEAFF. J is TRBJ1-1 and V is TRBV29-1; tentatively, D is TRBD1 (5 bases). Germline V CDR1 and CDR2: SQVTM, ANQGSEA. This CDR3 comprises 13 residues. Trimming removed 3 bases at V and 1 base at J, with 9 bases between.

The sample holds many counts of this clonotype. The V and J genes are TRBV11-2 and TRBJ1-6; unclear D gene. The ends were cut back, 5 bases at V and 7 bases at J, with 18 bases in the middle. The CDR3 length is 16 residues. Germline V gene sequence: CDR1 SGHAT, CDR2 FQNNGV. CDR3 region: CASSLYRVRQNSPLHF. The CDR3 DNA is TGTGCCAGCAGCCTCTACCGGGTCCGACAAAATTCACCCCTCCACTTT.

This clonotype was counted at least ten times. The rearrangement joins TRBV20-1 to TRBJ2-1; tentative D call: TRBD2 (5 bases). V lost 0 bases and J lost 7, with 19 bases in between. CDR1 is DFQATT and CDR2 is SNEGSKA in the germline V gene (reference sequence). The CDR3 is 16 amino acids. The DNA of the CDR3 is TGCAGTGCTAGAGATCCCCTATCGCTAGAGGGTAATGAGCAGTTCTTC. Translation: CSARDPLSLEGNEQFF.

This clonotype came up many times. The chain employs TRBV2 and TRBJ2-1; the D gene could be TRBD1 or TRBD2 (5 bases each). CDR3 size: 15 residues. The ends were cut back, 7 bases at V and 8 bases at J, with 21 bases in the middle. From germline, CDR1 is SNHLY and CDR2 FYNNEI. CDR3 nucleotides: TGTGCCAGCATCCTGGGGCAGGAGGTAGGGGATGAGCAGTTCTTC. Its translation is CASILGQEVGDEQFF.

This clonotype appeared many times. The chain combines TRBV20-1 with TRBJ1-5, with a weak D call TRBD1 (6 bases). V lost 3 bases and J 1 base, leaving 13 bases between the germline ends. CDR1 and CDR2 from the germline V gene are DFQATT and SNEGSKA (reference sequence). There are 15 residues in the CDR3. The CDR3 region is CSASTRGPSNQPQHF. Here the CDR3 DNA reads TGCAGTGCTAGCACCCGGGGGCCGAGCAATCAGCCCCAGCATTTT.

This clonotype was observed at least ten times. The V gene is TRBV19, the J gene TRBJ2-7; D uncertain. From germline, CDR1 is LNHDA and CDR2 SQIVND (reference sequence). The CDR3 runs to 12 residues. V was trimmed by 5 bases and J by 1 base, leaving 6 bases between them. The CDR3 sequence: CASSDLSYEQYF. The CDR3, as DNA: TGTGCCAGTAGTGACCTTTCCTACGAGCAGTACTTC. The whole variable domain, remainder taken from reference TRBV19 and TRBJ2-7, is DGGITQSPKYLFRKEGQNVTLSCEQNLNHDAMYWYRQDPGQGLRLIYYSQIVNDFQKGDIAEGYSVSREKKESFPLTVTSAQKNPTAFYLCASSDLSYEQYFGPGTRLTVT.

V and J are TRBV28 and TRBJ1-1; D possibly corresponds to TRBD1 (5 bases). Trimming removed 3 bases at V and 5 bases at J, with 19 bases between. Germline V CDR1 and CDR2: MDHEN, SYDVKM. CDR3 size: 16 residues. For the CDR3, the DNA is TGTGCCAGCAGTTTCCACATGGGGCAGCCTGGGACTGAAGCTTTCTTT. This encodes CASSFHMGQPGTEAFF.

This clonotype appeared a few times. J is TRBJ2-5 and V is TRBV28; D not certain. Germline CDR1 reads MDHEN; CDR2 reads SYDVKM. The CDR3 loop spans 15 amino acids. The V end lost 2 bases, the J end lost 4 bases, and 14 bases lay between the germline ends. This CDR3 reads CASSLGISGSETQYF. CDR3 coding DNA: TGTGCCAGCAGTTTAGGAATAAGTGGGTCAGAGACCCAGTACTTC.

CDR3: CASSVVDSKYGYTF. DNA of the CDR3: TGTGCCAGCAGCGTAGTGGACAGCAAGTATGGCTACACCTTC. The rearrangement uses TRBV9 and TRBJ1-2; a weak D match, TRBD1 (6 bases). Germline assignment: CDR1 SGDLS and CDR2 YYNGEE. This CDR3 has 14 residues. V was shortened by 0 bases and J by 5 bases, with 11 bases between the two germline ends.

The table lists this clonotype with many counts. The V call is TRBV2, the J call TRBJ1-5, with D possibly being TRBD1 (5 bases). Trimming stripped 0 bases from V and 4 bases from J, with 22 bases between. CDR1 SNHLY and CDR2 FYNNEI come from the germline V gene. The CDR3 runs to 19 residues. The CDR3 nucleotides read TGTGCCAGCAGTGAAGCGCATCGTCTGTCGTCAGGGCAGAATCAGCCCCAGCATTTT. Its protein is CASSEAHRLSSGQNQPQHF.

This clonotype was seen at least ten times. The V gene is TRBV7-9, the J gene TRBJ2-2; the D is unclear. CDR3 length: 12 amino acids. V lost 5 bases, J lost 4 bases, and 5 bases lay in between. Germline lookup yields CDR1 SEHNR and CDR2 FQNEAQ (reference sequence). CDR3: CASSPVTGELFF. CDR3 coding DNA: TGTGCCAGCAGCCCGGTCACCGGGGAGCTGTTTTTT.

The chain has TRBV7-9 and TRBJ2-1; 8 bases map to TRBD2. Germline V lookup: CDR1 SEHNR, CDR2 FQNEAQ (reference sequence). The CDR3 is 18 residues long. J was trimmed by 0 bases and V by 5 bases; bases with no gene match: 12. The CDR3: CASSPKGRAGGSYNEQFF. The CDR3 DNA follows: TGTGCCAGCAGCCCCAAGGGTAGGGCGGGGGGCTCCTACAATGAGCAGTTCTTC.

This clonotype was found many times. The chain recombines TRBV11-3 with TRBJ1-1, with D perhaps TRBD1 (5 bases). CDR3 length: 16 residues. CDR1 and CDR2 from the germline V gene are SGHNT and YENEEA. With 3 bases removed from V and 0 bases from J, the gap between germline ends came to 14 bases. The CDR3, as DNA: TGTGCCAGCAGCTTTCGCCCAGGGTCGGTGAACACTGAAGCTTTCTTT. Protein product: CASSFRPGSVNTEAFF.

This clonotype has ten or more counts. The V gene is TRBV4-2, the J gene TRBJ2-3; TRBD2 might be the D (6 bases). This CDR3 spans 15 amino acids. The germline V gene encodes CDR1 LGHNA and CDR2 YNFKEQ. Trimming left V 0 bases short and J 8 bases short, with 15 bases between. The CDR3: CASSQDQTSSGTQYF. CDR3 nucleotides: TGTGCCAGCAGCCAAGACCAGACTAGTAGCGGTACGCAGTATTTT.

There are a few counts of this clonotype. The chain couples TRBV24-1 to TRBJ2-2; D unresolved. Trimming took off 3 bases at V and 5 bases at J, with 18 bases between the two ends. Germline V gene sequence: CDR1 KGHDR, CDR2 SFDVKD. The CDR3 has 17 amino acids. CDR3 DNA sequence: TGTGCCACCAGTGATCTAGACCCAATCCGGAAGACCGGGGAGCTGTTTTTT. Its protein product is CATSDLDPIRKTGELFF.

With respect to this clonotype: Possible read error: a much larger clone is one base away. The gene calls are TRBV7-3 and TRBJ2-5; 7 nucleotides match TRBD2. V gave up 4 bases and J gave up 4 bases; unmatched junction bases: 9. The germline CDR1 and CDR2 sequences are SGHTA and FQGTGA. This CDR3 has 15 amino acids. The CDR3 protein is CASSSTRGGLETQYF. DNA for the CDR3: TGTGCCAGCAGCTCAACGCGCGGGGGACTAGAGACCCAGTACTTC.